This is a list of T cell receptor beta chains from one sample in a study of T cell responses to AZD1222 COVID-19 vaccine. TCRdb's table, derived via immunoSEQ multiplex PCR, lists solely in-frame clones and lacks some. The repertoire consists of tens of thousands of clones, with 80% to 90% occurring once and the leading ten covering about 6.5%. The material sequenced was peripheral blood, taken 28 days after the second AZD1222 dose. The origin of the receptors is an adult who received the AZD1222 COVID-19 vaccine. Both conserved end residues are trimmed from each CDR3. Each record gives: V gene, clone size, CDR3 protein. A clone size is listed for some rows: how often the clone was seen (once, few, many), or a class if it is expanded.

TRBV25-1	NA	ASSDTGWDSNQPQH
TRBV28	NA	ASCEGWSNQPQH
TRBV6-2/TRBV6-3	few	ASSYSSIRATQY
TRBV5-1	NA	ASSPTSSTDTQY
TRBV28	NA	ASSPGPRSPLH
TRBV6-5	NA	ASSYSLSNPNYGYT
TRBV7-9	NA	ASSLVVASTNEKLF
TRBV27	NA	ASSFFGQANEKLF
TRBV5-1	NA	ASSQRTADLDTQY
TRBV5-6	NA	ASSLENYGYT
TRBV4-2	NA	ASSLRGQYQETQY
TRBV15	NA	ATSRGTGYGYT
TRBV6-2/TRBV6-3	NA	ASSYEGVGQPQH
TRBV9	NA	ASSVDRGNQPQH
TRBV24-1	NA	ATSDPGTVGTDTQY
TRBV29-1	NA	SVALRETQY
TRBV7-9	NA	ASSSLTGRSRWSYT
TRBV18	NA	ASSPEGGTTAKNIQY
TRBV11-2	NA	VTKSWHAGAGETQY
TRBV7-7	NA	ASSSSTGTGLTGELF
TRBV12-3/TRBV12-4	once	ASSFRAGDEQY
TRBV2	once	ASNVQGVSNQPQH
TRBV11-2	NA	ASSLTGGEAF
TRBV15	NA	ATSRANPGQGGNQPQH
TRBV6-6	NA	ASNKGLAGNEQF
TRBV5-1	NA	ASSSDQSWVEQF
TRBV25-1	NA	ASSESVVGLAHNEQF
TRBV6-6	once	ASRTDRYTEAF
TRBV30	NA	AWSIRTNTEAF
TRBV29-1	few	SASPGVNGNTIY
TRBV4-2	NA	ASSQEQGPLNSPLH
TRBV13	NA	ASSLGPQGDGYT
TRBV2	NA	ASLENRVNYGYT
TRBV11-2	NA	ASSLPFKGNSPLH
TRBV7-9	NA	ASSPDSPNSPLH
TRBV4-2	NA	ASSQVDRAGTEAF
TRBV15	NA	ATSRVSGAYGYT
TRBV19	NA	ASSIRGGTAYYGYT
TRBV7-6	NA	ASSPGLANTGELF
TRBV4-3	NA	ASSQDKWGDTEAF
TRBV10-3	once	AISDRQGYTEAF
TRBV11-2	NA	ASSHPPGQGISGANVLT
TRBV18	NA	ASSPWTGGMNTEAF